These T cell receptor beta chains were read from a single sample in a study of T cell responses to AZD1222 COVID-19 vaccine. Profiled with immunoSEQ multiplex PCR; TCRdb holds only in-frame clones, not every one. The table has some 200,000 clones, approximately 94% seen once; the top ten hold less than 1.2%. Here the sequenced sample was peripheral blood, taken on day 0 of MenACWY control vaccination. The receptors derive from an adult in good health. Each CDR3 is given with its conserved first and last residue. A D gene is named only where the DNA matches it firmly. Size is stated for part of the rows, as once, few or many counts, or as a class when the clone is expanded.

j_gene: TRBJ1-1; v_gene: TRBV4-3; d_gene: TRBD1; abundance: .; CDR3aa: CASSQEGDREAFF; CDR3nt: TGCGCCAGCAGCCAAGAAGGGGACAGGGAAGCTTTCTTT
j_gene: TRBJ1-6; v_gene: TRBV20-1; d_gene: TRBD1; abundance: .; CDR3aa: CSARGTELYSPLHF; CDR3nt: TGCAGTGCTCGTGGGACAGAGCTATATTCACCCCTCCACTTT
j_gene: TRBJ1-2; v_gene: TRBV28; d_gene: .; abundance: .; CDR3aa: CASSYTTYGYTF; CDR3nt: TGTGCCAGCAGTTATACCACTTATGGCTACACCTTC
j_gene: TRBJ1-4; v_gene: TRBV4-2; d_gene: .; abundance: .; CDR3aa: CASSPSGGPHEKLFF; CDR3nt: TGTGCCAGCAGCCCATCCGGGGGCCCGCATGAAAAACTGTTTTTT
j_gene: TRBJ2-7; v_gene: TRBV7-9; d_gene: .; abundance: .; CDR3aa: CASSLVPTAAYEQYF; CDR3nt: TGTGCCAGCAGCTTAGTACCCACGGCTGCCTACGAGCAGTACTTC
j_gene: TRBJ2-1; v_gene: TRBV19; d_gene: .; abundance: .; CDR3aa: CASSRNSYNEQFF; CDR3nt: TGTGCCAGTAGTCGGAACTCCTACAATGAGCAGTTCTTC
j_gene: TRBJ2-7; v_gene: TRBV7-2; d_gene: TRBD2; abundance: .; CDR3aa: CASTELRTRSYEQYF; CDR3nt: TGTGCCAGCACCGAGCTTCGGACTAGGTCTTACGAGCAGTACTTC
j_gene: TRBJ1-2; v_gene: TRBV18; d_gene: TRBD1; abundance: .; CDR3aa: CASSTPGQGFYGYTF; CDR3nt: TGTGCCAGCTCAACACCGGGACAGGGGTTCTATGGCTACACCTTC
j_gene: TRBJ2-3; v_gene: TRBV2; d_gene: .; abundance: .; CDR3aa: CASSAWRSTDTQYF; CDR3nt: TGTGCCAGCAGTGCGTGGCGGAGCACAGATACGCAGTATTTT
j_gene: TRBJ1-1; v_gene: TRBV6-5; d_gene: .; abundance: .; CDR3aa: CASSFAGRTEAFF; CDR3nt: TGTGCCAGCAGTTTTGCAGGGCGGACTGAAGCTTTCTTT
j_gene: TRBJ1-5; v_gene: TRBV20-1; d_gene: .; abundance: .; CDR3aa: CSASSQGSGSNQPQHF; CDR3nt: TGCAGTGCTAGTAGTCAGGGAAGTGGAAGCAATCAGCCCCAGCATTTT
j_gene: TRBJ1-1; v_gene: TRBV27; d_gene: .; abundance: .; CDR3aa: CASSGGGFSEAFF; CDR3nt: TGTGCCAGCAGCGGTGGGGGGTTTTCTGAAGCTTTCTTT
j_gene: TRBJ2-6; v_gene: TRBV5-1; d_gene: .; abundance: .; CDR3aa: CASSLTTGPGANVLTF; CDR3nt: TGCGCCAGCAGCTTAACTACAGGGCCTGGGGCCAACGTCCTGACTTTC
j_gene: TRBJ1-4; v_gene: TRBV10-2; d_gene: .; abundance: .; CDR3aa: CASRDTPGQTFGGKLFF; CDR3nt: TGCGCCAGTAGGGATACTCCGGGACAAACCTTTGGGGGAAAACTGTTTTTT
j_gene: TRBJ1-3; v_gene: TRBV30; d_gene: TRBD1; abundance: .; CDR3aa: CAWNTGGSGNTIYF; CDR3nt: TGTGCCTGGAATACAGGGGGCTCTGGAAACACCATATATTTT
j_gene: TRBJ2-1; v_gene: TRBV5-1; d_gene: .; abundance: .; CDR3aa: CASSSDVSSYNEQFF; CDR3nt: TGCGCCAGCAGCTCGGACGTTAGCTCCTACAATGAGCAGTTCTTC
j_gene: TRBJ2-7; v_gene: TRBV28; d_gene: .; abundance: .; CDR3aa: CASSLEGLGQYF; CDR3nt: TGTGCCAGCAGTTTGGAAGGTTTGGGGCAGTACTTC
j_gene: TRBJ1-3; v_gene: TRBV12-1; d_gene: .; abundance: .; CDR3aa: CASSFQQGSGNTIYF; CDR3nt: TGTGCCAGCAGCTTTCAACAGGGCTCTGGAAACACCATATATTTT
j_gene: TRBJ1-1; v_gene: TRBV2; d_gene: TRBD1; abundance: .; CDR3aa: CASSRTGGTEAFF; CDR3nt: TGTGCCAGCAGTCGAACAGGGGGAACTGAAGCTTTCTTT
j_gene: TRBJ2-2; v_gene: TRBV5-1; d_gene: .; abundance: .; CDR3aa: CASSFTTGNTGELFF; CDR3nt: TGCGCCAGCAGCTTTACGACAGGGAACACCGGGGAGCTGTTTTTT
j_gene: TRBJ1-1; v_gene: TRBV14; d_gene: .; abundance: .; CDR3aa: CASSQPGLNTEAFF; CDR3nt: TGTGCCAGCAGCCAACCCGGCCTGAACACTGAAGCTTTCTTT
j_gene: TRBJ1-5; v_gene: TRBV6-6; d_gene: .; abundance: .; CDR3aa: CASSRTGSNQPQHF; CDR3nt: TGTGCCAGCAGCCGGACGGGTAGCAATCAGCCCCAGCATTTT
j_gene: TRBJ2-5; v_gene: TRBV2; d_gene: TRBD1; abundance: .; CDR3aa: CASRWDSQETQYF; CDR3nt: TGTGCCAGCAGATGGGACAGCCAAGAGACCCAGTACTTC
j_gene: TRBJ2-1; v_gene: TRBV7-3; d_gene: .; abundance: .; CDR3aa: CASSLTNEGGRNEQFF; CDR3nt: TGTGCCAGCAGCTTAACGAACGAGGGGGGCAGGAATGAGCAGTTCTTC
j_gene: TRBJ1-5; v_gene: TRBV28; d_gene: .; abundance: .; CDR3aa: CASSLSVRVGQPQHF; CDR3nt: TGTGCCAGCAGTTTATCCGTCAGGGTGGGTCAGCCCCAGCATTTT
j_gene: TRBJ1-3; v_gene: TRBV6-4; d_gene: .; abundance: .; CDR3aa: CASSDSKGTTRSGNTIYF; CDR3nt: TGTGCCAGCAGTGACTCGAAGGGGACAACCCGCTCTGGAAACACCATATATTTT
j_gene: TRBJ1-1; v_gene: TRBV3-1/TRBV3-2; d_gene: TRBD1; abundance: .; CDR3aa: CASSYRGNTEAFF; CDR3nt: TGTGCCAGCAGCTACAGGGGGAACACTGAAGCTTTCTTT
j_gene: TRBJ1-2; v_gene: TRBV28; d_gene: .; abundance: .; CDR3aa: CASSFGSPGRYGYTF; CDR3nt: TGTGCCAGCAGTTTTGGGTCCCCGGGAAGGTATGGCTACACCTTC
j_gene: TRBJ1-2; v_gene: TRBV3-1/TRBV3-2; d_gene: .; abundance: .; CDR3aa: CASSQRARVPGGYTF; CDR3nt: TGTGCCAGCAGCCAACGGGCGCGGGTCCCGGGGGGCTACACCTTC
j_gene: TRBJ1-3; v_gene: TRBV4-1; d_gene: .; abundance: .; CDR3aa: CASSLYPGPMRGNTIYF; CDR3nt: TGCGCCAGCAGCCTGTATCCGGGGCCGATGAGGGGAAACACCATATATTTT
j_gene: TRBJ1-1; v_gene: TRBV5-1; d_gene: .; abundance: .; CDR3aa: CASRVGSEAFF; CDR3nt: TGCGCCAGCAGGGTAGGGAGTGAAGCTTTCTTT
j_gene: TRBJ1-5; v_gene: TRBV30; d_gene: TRBD1; abundance: once; CDR3aa: CAWSVQGASNQPQHF; CDR3nt: TGTGCCTGGAGTGTACAGGGGGCCTCCAATCAGCCCCAGCATTTT
j_gene: TRBJ2-5; v_gene: TRBV4-2; d_gene: TRBD1; abundance: .; CDR3aa: CASSQGNRGGETQYF; CDR3nt: TGTGCCAGCAGCCAAGGGAACAGGGGCGGGGAGACCCAGTACTTC
j_gene: TRBJ2-3; v_gene: TRBV24-1; d_gene: TRBD2; abundance: .; CDR3aa: CATSDRSAFSGGAVDTQYF; CDR3nt: TGTGCCACCAGTGATAGATCCGCCTTTAGCGGGGGGGCCGTAGATACGCAGTATTTT
j_gene: TRBJ1-2; v_gene: TRBV6-5; d_gene: TRBD1; abundance: .; CDR3aa: CASSYSQGANYGYTF; CDR3nt: TGTGCCAGCAGTTACTCTCAGGGGGCCAACTATGGCTACACCTTC
j_gene: TRBJ2-3; v_gene: TRBV7-9; d_gene: TRBD2; abundance: .; CDR3aa: CASSLANLAGGSSTDTQYF; CDR3nt: TGTGCCAGCAGCTTAGCGAACCTAGCGGGGGGATCTTCCACAGATACGCAGTATTTT
j_gene: TRBJ1-2; v_gene: TRBV30; d_gene: .; abundance: .; CDR3aa: CAWSVLGIPPSNYGYTF; CDR3nt: TGTGCCTGGAGTGTACTTGGGATCCCTCCTAGTAACTATGGCTACACCTTC
j_gene: TRBJ2-5; v_gene: TRBV28; d_gene: TRBD2; abundance: .; CDR3aa: CASSSRLAGTEETQYF; CDR3nt: TGTGCCAGCAGTTCCCGGTTAGCGGGGACCGAAGAGACCCAGTACTTC
j_gene: TRBJ1-1; v_gene: TRBV2; d_gene: .; abundance: .; CDR3aa: CASSELRGAAEAFF; CDR3nt: TGTGCCAGCAGTGAATTGCGGGGGGCCGCTGAAGCTTTCTTT
j_gene: TRBJ1-1; v_gene: TRBV2; d_gene: .; abundance: .; CDR3aa: CASRKRIGTDTEAFF; CDR3nt: TGTGCCAGCAGGAAGAGGATAGGGACGGACACTGAAGCTTTCTTT
j_gene: TRBJ2-7; v_gene: TRBV7-8; d_gene: TRBD2; abundance: .; CDR3aa: CASSDRDYHSYEQYF; CDR3nt: TGTGCCAGCAGCGACCGGGACTATCACTCCTACGAGCAGTACTTC
j_gene: TRBJ2-1; v_gene: TRBV7-6; d_gene: .; abundance: .; CDR3aa: CASSPPGGTVKFF; CDR3nt: TGTGCCAGCAGCCCCCCTGGGGGGACGGTGAAGTTCTTC
j_gene: TRBJ2-1; v_gene: TRBV14; d_gene: TRBD1; abundance: .; CDR3aa: CASSGTVNYYNEQFF; CDR3nt: TGTGCCAGCAGCGGGACAGTTAACTACTACAATGAGCAGTTCTTC
j_gene: TRBJ2-1; v_gene: TRBV5-1; d_gene: .; abundance: once; CDR3aa: CASSLAGTDRNEQFF; CDR3nt: TGCGCCAGCAGCTTGGCCGGGACGGACCGCAATGAGCAGTTCTTC
j_gene: TRBJ2-5; v_gene: TRBV12-5; d_gene: TRBD2; abundance: few; CDR3aa: CASGPGVASGDQETQYF; CDR3nt: TGTGCTAGTGGTCCTGGGGTGGCTAGCGGGGACCAAGAGACCCAGTACTTC
j_gene: TRBJ1-1; v_gene: TRBV19; d_gene: TRBD1; abundance: .; CDR3aa: CASSISWTGTTEAFF; CDR3nt: TGTGCCAGTAGTATCAGCTGGACAGGGACCACTGAAGCTTTCTTT
j_gene: TRBJ2-2; v_gene: TRBV18; d_gene: .; abundance: .; CDR3aa: CASSPRSPGSTGELFF; CDR3nt: TGTGCCAGCTCACCACGATCTCCAGGGAGCACCGGGGAGCTGTTTTTT
j_gene: TRBJ2-5; v_gene: TRBV12-3/TRBV12-4; d_gene: .; abundance: .; CDR3aa: CASREVRRETQYF; CDR3nt: TGTGCCAGCAGGGAAGTCCGACGGGAGACCCAGTACTTC
j_gene: TRBJ1-1; v_gene: TRBV7-9; d_gene: .; abundance: .; CDR3aa: CASSLLRLGTEAFF; CDR3nt: TGTGCCAGCAGCTTATTACGGTTAGGCACTGAAGCTTTCTTT
j_gene: TRBJ2-7; v_gene: TRBV6-2/TRBV6-3; d_gene: .; abundance: .; CDR3aa: CASSYVGGRGLEQYF; CDR3nt: TGTGCCAGCAGTTACGTGGGTGGCCGGGGGCTCGAGCAGTACTTC
j_gene: TRBJ1-2; v_gene: TRBV6-5; d_gene: .; abundance: .; CDR3aa: CASSSWGASGYTF; CDR3nt: TGTGCCAGCAGTTCCTGGGGCGCGTCGGGCTACACCTTC
j_gene: TRBJ1-4; v_gene: TRBV7-2; d_gene: .; abundance: .; CDR3aa: CASSNGGLSNEKLFF; CDR3nt: TGTGCCAGCAGCAACGGGGGACTTTCTAATGAAAAACTGTTTTTT